This T cell receptor (beta chain) stems from a study of blood T cells in healthy people across ages. Study conclusions and caveats: Researchers judged that diversity estimates from one million T cells fell short of true values.

The authors drew about 9.9 milliliters of peripheral blood from each donor. This CDR3 has 17 amino acids. V was cut by 6 bases and J by 3 bases, with 24 bases left in between. Next came a second PCR, run for about 6 to 12 cycles, which used a sample-barcoded 5' primer along with a J-beta primer mix. MiXCR, applied by TCRdb to the 5' RACE reads, yields one record per CDR3 protein. The table includes roughly 830,000 distinct CDR3 sequences, approximately 59% detected once. This clonotype has a single count. What it recognizes is unknown. J is TRBJ2-7 and V is TRBV12-3 or TRBV12-4; the D gene is possibly TRBD2 (7 bases). The receptor's source is a man aged 30 to 45 in good health. The sequenced material came from blood. The CDR3, as DNA: TGTGCCAGCAGCCTCCCCGCAGCTGCGGGGGCCCACTACGAGCAGTACTTC. Translation: CASSLPAAAGAHYEQYF.